A few counts support the clone carrying this TCR beta chain. Its antigen is unknown. The data derive from a study of T cells in Graves' hyperthyroidism and ophthalmopathy. Overall study context: Peripheral blood specimens were obtained at initial diagnosis, prior to any treatment.

TCR beta CDR3 region amplification was performed from RNA transcripts. With the HTBI primer set, the TCR CDR3 went through a first round of RT-PCR. TCRdb re-analysed the multiplex PCR reads in MiXCR, keeping a single row per CDR3 protein. The sample shows about 350,000 distinct CDR3 sequences, roughly 15% of them seen only once. Whole-study results and caveats: Most thyroid-expanded clonotypes above 0.001 were also found in blood. In validation, the model predicted ophthalmopathy. These predictions came a median approximately 6.5 months before onset.

The germline V gene has CDR1 MNHNS and CDR2 SASEGT. V was clipped by 6 bases and J by 8 bases; unmatched bases: 11. The CDR3 is made up of 14 amino acids. The clonotype originates from a woman aged 55-70 years with Graves' ophthalmopathy. The specimen was blood. This chain uses TRBV6-1 with TRBJ1-2; 8 bases line up with TRBD1. The CDR3 region is CASSTLAGGNGYTF. CDR3 bases: TGTGCCAGCAGCACGCTCGCAGGGGGCAACGGCTACACCTTC.